This T cell receptor beta chain comes out of a study of beta chain features in type 1 diabetes. Overall study results and limits: Type 1 diabetes patients showed a moderate but significant shortening of TCRB CDR3s in all four CD4+ subsets. In comparison with healthy donors, patients had naive, central memory and Treg TCRB repertoires that appeared more similar.

As concerns this clone: Its cognate antigen is unknown.

The entirety of the isolated RNA underwent reverse transcription, so expressed TCRB transcripts were sequenced. TCRdb's table, derived via immunoSEQ multiplex PCR, lists solely in-frame clones and lacks some. Of about 170,000 clones in the sample, approximately 7.8% are singletons; the top ten hold around 0.94%. The specimen sequenced was central memory CD4+ T cells from blood. This receptor was obtained from a middle-aged woman with type 1 diabetes.

The chain's CDR3 is CASSVAGGGYNEQFF. In nucleotides, the CDR3 is TGTGCCAGCAGCGTCGCGGGCGGGGGGTACAATGAGCAGTTCTTC. The chain is built from TRBV9 and TRBJ2-1; the match to TRBD2 covers 8 bases. This CDR3 is 15 amino acids long. CDR1 SGDLS and CDR2 YYNGEE come from the germline V gene. J was trimmed by 4 bases and V by 2 bases; bases with no gene match: 5.